The present TCR beta chain was sequenced within a study of blood T cells in healthy people across ages. Per sample, no less than 5 micrograms of total RNA were extracted. Germline lookup yields CDR1 SGHTA and CDR2 FQGNSA. V was trimmed by 3 bases and J by 1 base, leaving 11 bases between them. This CDR3 has 15 amino acids. In regard to this clonotype: Antigen specificity is unknown.

A second 7 to 11 cycle PCR used barcoded and J-beta primers. TCRdb reprocessed the 5' RACE reads with MiXCR, giving one entry per CDR3 protein. The sample consists of 580,000 or so distinct CDR3 sequences, under 55% of them appearing once. Study-wide points: Per million T cells, TCR beta diversity dropped roughly linearly as age increased. Bulk PBMC profiling left naive and antigen-experienced comparisons inconclusive.

The V and J genes are TRBV7-2 and TRBJ2-3, with TRBD2 as a possible D gene (5 bases). This TCR derives from an elderly man in good health. The sample was blood. The chain's CDR3 is CASSLSLGGTDTQYF. In DNA form, the CDR3 reads TGTGCCAGCAGCTTGAGTCTCGGGGGCACAGATACGCAGTATTTT.